The table lists the clone carrying this T cell receptor beta chain with many counts. Its antigen is unknown. The data were obtained in a study of metastatic and nonmetastatic thyroid tumors. Study background: The authors compared repertoires across blood and tumor or nodule tissue from malignant and benign thyroid patients.

All patients were treatment-naive before thyroid surgery. The V end was cut by 3 bases, the J end by 6 bases, with 21 bases between. This CDR3 is 16 amino acids long. From germline, CDR1 is DFQATT and CDR2 SNEGSKA (reference sequence). Findings and caveats of the study: Benign nodules reportedly had significantly lower TCR beta diversity than malignant thyroid tumors in blood and tumor.

Using MiXCR, TCRdb re-called clones from the PCR reads. Among 30,000 to 35,000 clones listed, under 25% were seen once. Sequencing input: tumor tissue. The receptor's source is a male donor with papillary thyroid cancer or a benign thyroid nodule (not recorded which). Some clones in this sample may be carry-over from other donors' samples. The J gene is TRBJ1-3, the V gene TRBV20-1; maybe TRBD1 (6 bases). Here the CDR3 DNA reads TGCAGTGCTAGTGGGTCCCACAGGGAACGAGCAAACACCATATATTTT. Residues: CSASGSHRERANTIYF.